The clone carrying this T cell receptor (beta chain) occurred many times. Its antigen is unknown. The cDNA was generated through 5'RACE incorporating 10-nucleotide random UMIs. TCRdb itself ran the 5' RACE reads through MiXCR, one entry per CDR3 protein. Altogether about 95,000 distinct CDR3 sequences are present, about 3.8% being singletons, with the ten largest covering under 6.5%. The data were taken from a study of neurological immune-mediated disorders. Overall study results and limits: Levels of TCR clonal expansion peaked in HTLV-1-associated myelopathy and reached their lowest in multiple sclerosis, under those of healthy controls.

The clonotype was recovered from a woman between 18 and 30 years old with multiple sclerosis. Sample: PBMCs.

CDR3 protein: CASGRDSLNTEAFF. CDR3 in DNA: TGCGCCAGCGGAAGGGACAGTTTGAACACTGAAGCTTTCTTT. The chain has TRBV5-1 and TRBJ1-1, with 7 bases aligning to TRBD1. CDR3 size: 14 residues. The ends lost 7 bases at V and 0 bases at J; junction bases unmatched: 6. The germline V gene encodes CDR1 SGHRS and CDR2 YFSETQ.